Listed below are T cell receptor beta chains from one sample, sequenced in a study of cytomegalovirus exposure and HLA in healthy donors. This table comes from immunoSEQ multiplex PCR, and its TCRdb copy is limited to in-frame clones, with some not included. The sample contains roughly 130,000 clones, 80% of which appear only once. Material for sequencing was PBMCs. The receptors derive from a male donor in good health and CMV-seronegative. Each CDR3 is given with its conserved first and last residue. D genes are given only for firm matches. Only part of the rows carry a size: once, few, many, or a class if the clone is expanded.

.	TRBV6-1	TRBJ2-7	TRBD1	TGTGCCAGCAGTGAAGGGACAGGGGTCAACGAGCAGTACTTC	CASSEGTGVNEQYF
.	TRBV13	TRBJ1-2	.	TGTGCCAGCAGCTCCGGACTGTCACCGGGCTACACCTTC	CASSSGLSPGYTF
.	TRBV6-1	TRBJ2-1	TRBD2	TGTGCCAGCAGTGCAGCGGGAGAAGTGAGTGAGCAGTTCTTC	CASSAAGEVSEQFF
few	TRBV14	TRBJ2-3	.	TGTGCCAGCAGCCCCCCGGGAGTCTACAGCACAGATACGCAGTATTTT	CASSPPGVYSTDTQYF
.	TRBV7-9	TRBJ1-2	.	TGTTCCAGCAGCCCCCCCAGGTTGGGCGACCATGGCTACACCTTC	CSSSPPRLGDHGYTF
once	TRBV6-6	TRBJ2-3	.	TGTGCCAGCAGCCCCGAGGTGACGCAGTATTTT	CASSPEVTQYF
.	TRBV27	TRBJ2-7	.	TGTGCCAGCAGTTTATCCCGGCAGGACGAGCAGTACTTC	CASSLSRQDEQYF
.	TRBV30	TRBJ1-2	TRBD1	TGTGCCTGCCAAGGACAGGTGGGAGGCTACACCTTC	CACQGQVGGYTF
.	TRBV2	TRBJ2-7	TRBD1	TGTGCCAGCAGTTCTACTCCCCGGGACAGGGCCTACGAGCAGTACTTC	CASSSTPRDRAYEQYF
.	TRBV6-5	TRBJ2-7	TRBD2	TGTGCCAGCAGTTACTCGGCGGGAGGGCCATACGAGCAGTACTTC	CASSYSAGGPYEQYF
.	TRBV19	TRBJ1-1	TRBD1	TGTGCCAGTAGTATCAAACCAGGGGGCAACACTGAAGCTTTCTTT	CASSIKPGGNTEAFF
.	TRBV18	TRBJ2-5	TRBD2	TGTGCCAGTTCCGGACTAGCGGGGCAAGAGACCCAGTACTTC	CASSGLAGQETQYF
once	TRBV5-1	TRBJ1-2	.	TGCGCCAGCAGCTTGGGATTGGGCGGGGGCTACACCTTC	CASSLGLGGGYTF
.	TRBV6-5	TRBJ2-2	TRBD2	TGTGCCAGCAATCCGACTAGCGGGAGGGGGGAGCTGTTTTTT	CASNPTSGRGELFF
.	TRBV7-9	TRBJ1-2	TRBD1	TGTGCCAGCAGCGGCCGGGACAGTCACGGCTACACCTTC	CASSGRDSHGYTF
.	TRBV25-1	TRBJ2-5	TRBD1	TGTGCCAGCAGCGAAAACAGGGGTCGGGAGACCCAGTACTTC	CASSENRGRETQYF
.	TRBV30	TRBJ1-5	TRBD1	TGTGCCTGGAGCTCCGGGACAGGTGAATTTAGCAATCAGCCCCAGCATTTT	CAWSSGTGEFSNQPQHF
.	TRBV15	TRBJ2-3	TRBD2	TGTGCCACCAGCAGAGATCGGACTAGCGGGAGGGCTACGCAGTATTTT	CATSRDRTSGRATQYF
.	TRBV6-4	TRBJ2-7	TRBD2	TGTGCCAGCAGTGACTCTAGCGGGAGGGGGAATTACGAGCAGTACTTC	CASSDSSGRGNYEQYF
.	TRBV15	TRBJ1-1	TRBD1	TGTGCCACCAGCGGTACACAGGGGACTGAAGCTTTCTTT	CATSGTQGTEAFF
.	TRBV18	TRBJ1-2	.	TGTGCCAGCTCAGGAGGTGGGCGCGGTCGGTATGGCTACACCTTC	CASSGGGRGRYGYTF
once	TRBV5-4	TRBJ1-2	.	TGTGCCAGCAGCTTGCCCGGCTATGGCTACACCTTC	CASSLPGYGYTF
.	TRBV6-4	TRBJ2-2	.	TGTGCCAGCAGTGAAGCTAGCGAGAGCAGGGAGCTGTTTTTT	CASSEASESRELFF
.	TRBV28	TRBJ1-2	TRBD1	TGTGCCAGCAGTTTAACAGGCAGGGGGACTGAGCGCTACACCTTC	CASSLTGRGTERYTF
.	TRBV5-1	TRBJ2-3	.	TGCGCCAGCAGCTTGACCCTAGCGCAAGATACGCAGTATTTT	CASSLTLAQDTQYF
.	TRBV28	TRBJ1-5	.	TGTGCCAGCAGTGGTCCCGGGAGGCTAAGCAATCAGCCCCAGCATTTT	CASSGPGRLSNQPQHF
.	TRBV29-1	TRBJ2-7	TRBD2	TGCAGCGTTGGAATGGCGGGAGCTTCCTACGAGCAGTACTTC	CSVGMAGASYEQYF
.	TRBV13	TRBJ2-3	.	TGTGCCTCCCACCGGGACTCCAGCACAGATACGCAGTATTTT	CASHRDSSTDTQYF
.	TRBV19	TRBJ2-1	TRBD2	TGTGCCAGTAGTCTAGCGGGGGGTCTCTACAATGAGCAGTTCTTC	CASSLAGGLYNEQFF
.	TRBV7-9	TRBJ1-2	TRBD1	TGTTCCAGCAGCTCTTCCGGGACAGACTATGGCTACACCTTC	CSSSSSGTDYGYTF
.	TRBV10-2	TRBJ2-5	TRBD2	TGCGCCAGCAGTGAGTCAGTATGGGGGGGTGGTGTGCAGTACTTC	CASSESVWGGGVQYF
few	TRBV19	TRBJ1-2	.	TGTGCCAGTAGTATCTTGGCAGGGAACTATGGCTACACCTTC	CASSILAGNYGYTF
.	TRBV15	TRBJ1-5	.	TGTGCCACCAGCAGAGATGGGCAGAGCAATCAGCCCCAGCATTTT	CATSRDGQSNQPQHF
.	TRBV5-1	TRBJ2-3	.	TGCGCCAGCAGCTTGCGCGGTATGGGCACAGATACGCAGTATTTT	CASSLRGMGTDTQYF
.	TRBV19	TRBJ1-5	.	TGTGCCAGTAAAGAGTTGTCAGGTCAACCCAATCAGCCCCAGCATTTT	CASKELSGQPNQPQHF
.	TRBV27	TRBJ2-3	TRBD2	TGTGCCAGCAGTTTACGGCGGGAGAGCACAGATACGCAGTATTTT	CASSLRRESTDTQYF
.	TRBV7-9	TRBJ1-1	.	TGTGCCAGCAGCTCCAACGAAGCGGCGAACACTGAAGCTTTCTTT	CASSSNEAANTEAFF
few	TRBV4-3	TRBJ1-4	.	TGCGCCAGCGGTTCAGTGGGAGTTGGAGAAAAACTGTTTTTT	CASGSVGVGEKLFF
.	TRBV5-1	TRBJ1-3	.	TGCGCCAGCAGCCTGACAGGTGCTGGAAACACCATATATTTT	CASSLTGAGNTIYF
.	TRBV19	TRBJ1-6	TRBD1	TGTGCCAGTAGTTACCTGGACAGGGGATCACCCCTCCACTTT	CASSYLDRGSPLHF
.	TRBV18	TRBJ1-5	TRBD1	TGTGCCAGCTCATCGGGACAGGGGGCGCGAAATCAGCCCCAGCATTTT	CASSSGQGARNQPQHF
.	TRBV9	TRBJ2-7	TRBD1	TGTGCCAGCAGCGGGGGAACAGGGGGCAGGGCATACGAGCAGTACTTC	CASSGGTGGRAYEQYF
.	TRBV6-1	TRBJ1-1	.	TGTGCCAGCAGAACCTCAGGGGAGGGAACCGGCGATGCTTTCTTT	CASRTSGEGTGDAFF
.	TRBV5-6	TRBJ1-3	TRBD1	TGTGCCAGCAGCACGAGGGACAGAATCTCTGGAAACACCATATATTTT	CASSTRDRISGNTIYF